This T cell receptor beta chain was recorded in a study of Tregs in tolerant kidney transplant recipients (dated by TCRdb to between 2018 and 2020). With regard to the full study: The study used TCRbeta sequencing to identify donor-specific regulatory T cells before combined kidney and bone marrow transplantation, then tracked those cells after transplant. The investigation overall reported the following: Although technical replication error seemed to be minimal, the question of biological reproducibility was not addressed directly. Expanding Tregs with activated donor B cells appeared to identify the most biologically relevant and donor-specific TCRbeta repertoire. Because the study included only a small number of patients, the results must be confirmed in larger populations and under other immunosuppression protocols. Donor-specific Treg expansion exceeded global Treg expansion in tolerant patients, suggesting antigen-driven rather than nonspecific expansion. Because the PCR primers were changed over time for some patients, nucleotide-level comparison could not be performed across the samples from those patients.

Genomic DNA was extracted from sorted cells with the QIAGEN DNeasy Blood and Tissue Kit for TCRbeta CDR3 sequencing. Through immunoSEQ, high-throughput TCRbeta CDR3 sequencing was done commercially, including PCR amplification with internal controls and bias correction. The source study handled its data this way. A unique productive TCRbeta sequence was defined by the CDR3 nucleotide sequence when primers matched, and otherwise by the CDR3 amino acid sequence together with the Vbeta and Jbeta genes. To correct sorting error, sequences shared between sorted populations at a frequency ratio of 2:1 or less were removed; the rest were assigned to the higher population. Sequences were defined as donor-reactive when expanded at least 5-fold in CFSE-low cells versus unstimulated cells and present at a frequency of at least 0.01% in CFSE-low cells. Repertoire divergence was quantified by Jensen-Shannon divergence using the top 100 TCRbeta sequences ranked by frequency. For samples with multiple sequencing runs, sorting error was corrected in each run separately before the runs were combined. In TCRdb, the immuneACCESS table is reduced to in-frame sequences with V and J assigned. These tables do not hold every clone; where another copy was compared, an unresolved V gene accounts for under half, and the others remain unexplained. The V and J calls and the clone size are those of that table, but D and trimming were determined from the DNA. The sample table holds more than 90,000 clones, of which 80% to 95% were seen once. Clones ranked in the top ten supply under 2% of the sample.

Per the germline V gene, MDHEN is the CDR1 and SYDVKM is the CDR2. Germline trimming: 2 bases from V, 5 bases from J; junction bases outside gene matches: 9. The CDR3 numbers 16 residues from cysteine through phenylalanine. This entry keeps only the CDR3 DNA: 48 bases, framed from base 1. Remarks on this clone: Its antigen is unknown. Within one base of it there is no much larger clone, and no base qualities were kept.

The transplants used related donors along with nonmyeloablative bone marrow transplantation, and in the human trials mixed chimerism was transient. Unstimulated Tregs (CD4+CD25+CD127-), CD4+ non-Tregs (CD4+CD25-), CD4 and CD8 cells were FACS-sorted from thawed PBMCs. The patients were a few recipients of combined kidney and bone marrow transplants from the ITN036ST trial, and samples were available only for these trial subjects. Healthy control blood was processed by Ficoll density gradient to PBMCs and cryopreserved; patient PBMCs were collected before and after transplant. The sequence derives from a human patient who received a combined kidney and bone marrow transplant. After a transplant, some T cells may be of graft donor origin. The V and J genes are TRBV28 and TRBJ1-5, with TRBD1 matching 7 junction bases. This material consisted of CD4+ T cells from blood (PBMCs), taken 12 months after the transplant. The CDR3 reads CASSLLRNRGDQPQHF. In nucleotides, the sequence is TGTGCCAGCAGTTTACTTCGAAACAGGGGTGATCAGCCCCAGCATTTT.